These 13 T cell receptor beta chains came from one sample sequenced in a study of cytomegalovirus exposure and HLA in healthy donors. The PCR contained 60 Vbeta and 13 Jbeta primers. Measured with immunoSEQ multiplex PCR; TCRdb has only the in-frame clones, and not every one. In the table there are around 200,000 clones, approximately 86% of which are singletons. Sequenced input: PBMCs. Every receptor here comes from a woman in her 30s in good health and CMV-seronegative.

The genes are TRBV28 and TRBJ1-1; possible D gene TRBD1, 5 bases. Trimming removed 4 bases from V and 9 bases from J, with 12 bases in between. Germline-derived CDR1 and CDR2 are MDHEN and SYDVKM. The CDR3 consists of 12 residues. The CDR3 region is CASSSRAGQAFF. In nucleotides, the CDR3 is TGTGCCAGCAGTTCTCGTGCGGGGCAAGCTTTCTTT.

This chain joins TRBV4-1 and TRBJ2-1; the D is unclear. V gave up 0 bases and J gave up 4 bases, with 10 bases separating them. The CDR3 runs to 15 residues. Germline V CDR1 and CDR2: MGHRA, YSYEKL. CDR3 bases: TGCGCCAGCAGCCAAGAGTGGCGGCAATACAATGAGCAGTTCTTC. It yields the protein CASSQEWRQYNEQFF.

The V and J genes are TRBV5-1 and TRBJ2-7; D is unclear. Trimming took 0 bases from V and 6 from J, leaving 10 bases between them. The CDR3 is made up of 13 amino acids. In germline, CDR1 is SGHRS, CDR2 YFSETQ. CDR3 sequence (DNA): TGCGCCAGCAGCTTGGGATTGAAACTCGAGCAGTACTTC. Its translation: CASSLGLKLEQYF.

This clone has a single count. This chain joins TRBV6-6 and TRBJ2-7, with 8 positions matching TRBD1. The CDR3 sequence is 14 residues long. The trim removed 8 bases at V and 2 bases at J, leaving 8 bases unmatched. Germline V lookup: CDR1 MNHNY, CDR2 SVGAGI (reference sequence). CDR3 region: CASAPGQVPYEQYF. Here the CDR3 DNA reads TGTGCCAGCGCCCCGGGACAGGTACCCTACGAGCAGTACTTC.

The CDR3 sequence: CASSPGTSGGNSYNEQFF. The CDR3 nucleotides read TGTGCCAGCAGCCCTGGGACTAGCGGGGGTAACTCCTACAATGAGCAGTTCTTC. This chain links TRBV7-9 with TRBJ2-1; 14 bases are shared with TRBD2. CDR3 length equals 18 residues. V trimming: 5 bases; J trimming: 0 bases; junction bases outside the gene matches: 6. CDR1 SEHNR and CDR2 FQNEAQ come from the germline V gene (reference sequence).

The rearrangement uses TRBV6-1 and TRBJ2-6; D not certain. Germline V CDR1 and CDR2: MNHNS, SASEGT. The CDR3 covers 13 residues. V gave up 7 bases and J gave up 4 bases, with 8 bases separating them. CDR3 in amino acids: CASTSLGANVLTF. The CDR3 DNA is TGTGCCAGCACGTCTCTAGGGGCCAACGTCCTGACTTTC.

This chain links TRBV5-6 with TRBJ1-2; the D gene is possibly TRBD1 (6 bases). The CDR3 sequence is 13 residues long. Germline V lookup: CDR1 SGHDT, CDR2 YYEEEE. V shed 0 bases and J shed 8 bases, with 11 bases lying between them. CDR3 in DNA: TGTGCCAGCAGCTTGGGCGGGGGGCTCGGCTACACCTTC. Its protein is CASSLGGGLGYTF.

This chain uses TRBV28 with TRBJ1-3, with TRBD1 matching 8 bases. This CDR3 contains 15 residues. Germline V lookup: CDR1 MDHEN, CDR2 SYDVKM. V trimming: 5 bases; J trimming: 2 bases; junction bases outside the gene matches: 5. In nucleotides, the CDR3 is TGTGCCAGCAGTGAGACAGGGGTCCCTGGAAACACCATATATTTT. Its protein product is CASSETGVPGNTIYF. Based on the CDR3 plus reference TRBV28 and TRBJ1-3, the full variable domain is DVKVTQSSRYLVKRTGEKVFLECVQDMDHENMFWYRQDPGLGLRLIYFSYDVKMKEKGDIPEGYSVSREKKERFSLILESASTNQTSMYLCASSETGVPGNTIYFGEGSWLTVV.

The rearrangement joins TRBV21-1 to TRBJ1-2; the table gives TRBD1 as D, unverified against the DNA. TRBV21-1 is classified as a pseudogene. CDR3 length: 14 amino acids. CDR3 bases: TGTGCCAGCAGCAAAGTGGGACAGGGATATGGCTACACCTTC. It codes for CASSKVGQGYGYTF.

This sequence joins TRBV7-8 and TRBJ1-1; D uncertain. The V end was cut by 5 bases, the J end by 0 bases, with 16 bases between. Germline-derived CDR1 and CDR2 are SGHVS and FQNEAQ. This CDR3 is built from 16 residues. Here the CDR3 reads CASSISTGNMNTEAFF. The CDR3 bases are TGTGCCAGCAGCATTAGTACGGGGAACATGAACACTGAAGCTTTCTTT.

This clone was seen a few times. The V gene is TRBV19, the J gene TRBJ2-5; D is unclear. V lost 3 bases and J lost 2, with 7 bases in between. There are 13 residues in the CDR3. Germline loops: CDR1 LNHDA, CDR2 SQIVND (reference sequence). The CDR3 loop is CASSIGDQETQYF. The CDR3 DNA is TGTGCCAGTAGTATTGGAGATCAAGAGACCCAGTACTTC.

Here the CDR3 DNA reads TGTGCCAGTAGTATAGAGGCAGGGGGTGGACTAGCGGGTGACACAGATACGCAGTATTTT. The encoded protein is CASSIEAGGGLAGDTDTQYF. The chain combines TRBV19 with TRBJ2-3; 11 bases map to TRBD2. Trimming at V came to 0 bases and at J to 2 bases, leaving 13 bases not matched to a gene. The CDR3 has 20 amino acids. The germline CDR1 and CDR2 sequences are LNHDA and SQIVND (reference sequence).

The chain is built from TRBV4-1 and TRBJ2-7; 11 positions match TRBD1. The CDR3 contains 16 residues. V shed 4 bases, J shed 2 bases, and the junction held 7 bases outside the gene matches. CDR1 is MGHRA and CDR2 is YSYEKL in the germline V gene. The chain's CDR3 is CASSRGTGGAPYEQYF. The CDR3 nucleotides read TGCGCCAGCAGCCGCGGGACAGGGGGGGCCCCCTACGAGCAGTACTTC.